The clone carrying this T cell receptor (beta chain) was found many times. Antigen specificity is unknown. The data derive from a study of T cells in Graves' hyperthyroidism and ophthalmopathy. Study-wide results and caveats: Blood also carried most thyroid clonotypes expanded above 0.001.

Template material for amplifying TCR beta CDR3 regions consisted of RNA transcripts. HTBI primers drove first-round RT-PCR of the TCR CDR3. TCRdb independently ran MiXCR on the multiplex PCR reads; one entry per CDR3 protein. Of around 500,000 distinct CDR3 sequences in the sample, around 14% are singletons; the top ten hold around 17%. The sample taken for sequencing was blood. The TCR was taken from a woman aged 18-29 years with Graves' hyperthyroidism.

CDR3 sequence (DNA): TGCAGCGTTGTCAACCGAGAGACCCAGTACTTC. Amino acids: CSVVNRETQYF. The rearrangement joins TRBV29-1 to TRBJ2-5; D is ambiguous. Between the trimmed V and J ends, which lost 4 bases and 4 bases, there was a span of 7 bases. This CDR3 is 11 amino acids long. Germline V gene lookup returns CDR1 SQVTM and CDR2 ANQGSEA.